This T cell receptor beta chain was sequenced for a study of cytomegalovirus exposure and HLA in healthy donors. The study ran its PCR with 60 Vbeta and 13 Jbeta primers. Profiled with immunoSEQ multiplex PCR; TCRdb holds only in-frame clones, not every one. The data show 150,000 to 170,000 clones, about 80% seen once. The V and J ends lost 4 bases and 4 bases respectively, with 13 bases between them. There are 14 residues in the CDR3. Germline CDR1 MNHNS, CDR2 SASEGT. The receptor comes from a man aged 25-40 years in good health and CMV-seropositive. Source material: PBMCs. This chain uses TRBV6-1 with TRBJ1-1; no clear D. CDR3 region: CASSVRGSSTEAFF. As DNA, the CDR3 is TGTGCCAGCAGTGTAAGAGGTAGTAGCACTGAAGCTTTCTTT.